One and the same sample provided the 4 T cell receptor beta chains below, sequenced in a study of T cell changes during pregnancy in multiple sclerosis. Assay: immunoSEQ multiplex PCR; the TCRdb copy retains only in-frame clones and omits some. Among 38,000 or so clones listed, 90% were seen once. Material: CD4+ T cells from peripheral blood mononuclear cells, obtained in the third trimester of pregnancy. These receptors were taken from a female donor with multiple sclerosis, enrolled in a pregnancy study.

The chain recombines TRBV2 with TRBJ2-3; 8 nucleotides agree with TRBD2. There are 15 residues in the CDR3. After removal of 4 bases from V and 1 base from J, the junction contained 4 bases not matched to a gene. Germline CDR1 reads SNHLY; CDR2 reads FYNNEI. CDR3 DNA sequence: TGTGCCAGCAGTGGGGGCGGGAGGCGCACAGATACGCAGTATTTT. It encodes CASSGGGRRTDTQYF.

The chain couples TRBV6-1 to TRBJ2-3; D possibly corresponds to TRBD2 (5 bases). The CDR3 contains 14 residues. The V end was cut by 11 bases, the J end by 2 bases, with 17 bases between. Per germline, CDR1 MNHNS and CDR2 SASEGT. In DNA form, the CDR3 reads TGTGCCGCCAGTGTTAGCGATATCACAGATACGCAGTATTTT. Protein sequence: CAASVSDITDTQYF.

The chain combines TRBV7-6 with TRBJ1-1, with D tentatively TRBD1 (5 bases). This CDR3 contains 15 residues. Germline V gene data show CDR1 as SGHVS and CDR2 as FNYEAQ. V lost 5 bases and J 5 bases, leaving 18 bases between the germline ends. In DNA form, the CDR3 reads TGTGCCAGCAGCCCGCCGGGACTACAAGCTACTGAAGCTTTCTTT. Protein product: CASSPPGLQATEAFF.

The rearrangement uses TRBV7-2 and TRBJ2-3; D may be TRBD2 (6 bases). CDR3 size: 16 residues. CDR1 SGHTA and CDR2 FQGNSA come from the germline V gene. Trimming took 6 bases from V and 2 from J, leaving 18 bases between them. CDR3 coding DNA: TGTGCCAGCAGTCCCCAGGTTGGGGGGACCACAGATACGCAGTATTTT. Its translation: CASSPQVGGTTDTQYF. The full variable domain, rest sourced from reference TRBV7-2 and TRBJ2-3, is GAGVSQSPSNKVTEKGKDVELRCDPISGHTALYWYRQSLGQGLEFLIYFQGNSAPDKSGLPSDRFSAERTGGSVSTLTIQRTQQEDSAVYLCASSPQVGGTTDTQYFGPGTRLTVL.